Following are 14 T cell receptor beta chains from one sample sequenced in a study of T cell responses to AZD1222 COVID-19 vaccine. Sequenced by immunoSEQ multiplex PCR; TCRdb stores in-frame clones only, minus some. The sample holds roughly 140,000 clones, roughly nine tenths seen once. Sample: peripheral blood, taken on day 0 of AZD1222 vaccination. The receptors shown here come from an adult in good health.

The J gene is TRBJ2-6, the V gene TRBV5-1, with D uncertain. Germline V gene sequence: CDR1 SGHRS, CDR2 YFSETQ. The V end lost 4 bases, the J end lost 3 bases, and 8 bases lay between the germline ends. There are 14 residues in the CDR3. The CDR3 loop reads CASSPGLGANVLTF. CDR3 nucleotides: TGCGCCAGCAGCCCGGGCCTTGGGGCCAACGTCCTGACTTTC.

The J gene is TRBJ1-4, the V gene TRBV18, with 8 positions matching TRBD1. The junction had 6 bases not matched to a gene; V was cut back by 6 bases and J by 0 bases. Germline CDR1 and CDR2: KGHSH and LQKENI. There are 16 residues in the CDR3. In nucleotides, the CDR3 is TGTGCCAGCTCGCCCGACAGGGGCACAACTAATGAAAAACTGTTTTTT. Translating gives CASSPDRGTTNEKLFF.

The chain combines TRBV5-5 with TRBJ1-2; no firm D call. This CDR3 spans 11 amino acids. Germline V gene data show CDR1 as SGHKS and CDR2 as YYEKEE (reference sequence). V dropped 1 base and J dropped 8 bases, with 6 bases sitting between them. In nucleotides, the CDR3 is TGTGCCAGCAGCTTGAACGGGGGCTACACCTTC. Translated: CASSLNGGYTF.

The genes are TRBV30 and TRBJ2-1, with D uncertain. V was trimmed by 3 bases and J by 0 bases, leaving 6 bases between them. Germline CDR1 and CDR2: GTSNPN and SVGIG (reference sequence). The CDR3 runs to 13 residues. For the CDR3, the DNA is TGTGCCTGGAGCCCAAGCTCCTACAATGAGCAGTTCTTC. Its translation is CAWSPSSYNEQFF.

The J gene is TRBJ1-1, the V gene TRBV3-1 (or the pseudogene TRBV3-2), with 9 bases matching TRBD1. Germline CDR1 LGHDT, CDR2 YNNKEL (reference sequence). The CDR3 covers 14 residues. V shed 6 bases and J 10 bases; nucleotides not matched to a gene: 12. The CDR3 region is CASRSRDRATRAFF. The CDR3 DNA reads TGTGCCAGCAGATCCCGGGACAGGGCTACCCGAGCTTTCTTT.

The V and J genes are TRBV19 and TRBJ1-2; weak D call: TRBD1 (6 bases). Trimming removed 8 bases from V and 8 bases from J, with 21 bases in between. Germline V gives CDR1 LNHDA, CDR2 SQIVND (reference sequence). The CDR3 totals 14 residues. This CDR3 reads CASSPGTLRGGYTF. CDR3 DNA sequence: TGTGCCAGTTCCCCCGGGACACTCCGTGGAGGCTACACCTTC.

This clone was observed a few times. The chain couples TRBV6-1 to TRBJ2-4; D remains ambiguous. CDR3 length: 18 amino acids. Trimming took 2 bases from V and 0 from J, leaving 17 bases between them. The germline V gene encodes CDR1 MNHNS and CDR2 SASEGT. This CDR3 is CASSELFGPVLAKNIQYF. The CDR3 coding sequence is TGTGCCAGCAGTGAACTCTTCGGTCCGGTCCTAGCCAAAAACATTCAGTACTTC.

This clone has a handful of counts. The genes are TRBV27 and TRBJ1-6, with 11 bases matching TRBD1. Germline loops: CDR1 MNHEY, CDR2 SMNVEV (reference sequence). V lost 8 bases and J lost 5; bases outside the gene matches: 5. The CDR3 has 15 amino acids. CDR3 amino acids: CASGGQGAHNSPLHF. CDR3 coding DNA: TGTGCCAGCGGCGGACAGGGGGCTCATAATTCACCCCTCCACTTT.

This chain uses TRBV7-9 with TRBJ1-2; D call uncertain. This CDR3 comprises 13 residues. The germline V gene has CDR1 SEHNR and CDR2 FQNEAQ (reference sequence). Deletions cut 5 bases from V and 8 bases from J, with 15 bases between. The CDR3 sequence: CASSLLTSEGYTF. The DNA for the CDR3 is TGTGCCAGCAGCCTACTTACATCAGAAGGCTACACCTTC.

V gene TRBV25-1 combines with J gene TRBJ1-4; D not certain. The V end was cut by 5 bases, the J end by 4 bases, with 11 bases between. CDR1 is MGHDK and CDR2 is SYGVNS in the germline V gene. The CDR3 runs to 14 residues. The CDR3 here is CASSSRGFNEKLFF. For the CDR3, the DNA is TGTGCCAGCAGTAGTCGGGGATTTAATGAAAAACTGTTTTTT.

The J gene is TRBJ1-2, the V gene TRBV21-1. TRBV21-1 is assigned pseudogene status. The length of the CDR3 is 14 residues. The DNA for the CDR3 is TGTGCCAGCAGCAAAGGGACGGGAAACTATGGCTACACCTTC. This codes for CASSKGTGNYGYTF.

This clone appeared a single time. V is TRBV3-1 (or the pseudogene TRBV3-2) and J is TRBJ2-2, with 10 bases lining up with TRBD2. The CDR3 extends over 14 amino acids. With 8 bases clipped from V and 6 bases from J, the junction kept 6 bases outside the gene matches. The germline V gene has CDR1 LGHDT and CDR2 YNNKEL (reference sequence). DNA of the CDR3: TGTGCCAGCGGGAGCGGGAGGGCCGCCGGGGAGCTGTTTTTT. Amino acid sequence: CASGSGRAAGELFF.

DNA of the CDR3: TGCGCCAGCAGCCAACCAACCCGGGACAGGTTCGGCACAGATACGCAGTATTTT. It codes for CASSQPTRDRFGTDTQYF. The chain is built from TRBV4-1 and TRBJ2-3; 8 nucleotides match TRBD1. This CDR3 spans 18 amino acids. Looked up from germline, CDR1 is MGHRA and CDR2 is YSYEKL. With 2 bases clipped from V and 1 base from J, the junction kept 11 bases outside the gene matches.

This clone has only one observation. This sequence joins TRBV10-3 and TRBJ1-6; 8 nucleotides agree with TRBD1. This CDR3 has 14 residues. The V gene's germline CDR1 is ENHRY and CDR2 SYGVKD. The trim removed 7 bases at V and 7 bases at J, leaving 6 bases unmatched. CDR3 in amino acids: CAIKKDRDNSPLHF. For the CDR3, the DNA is TGTGCCATCAAAAAGGACAGGGACAATTCACCCCTCCACTTT.